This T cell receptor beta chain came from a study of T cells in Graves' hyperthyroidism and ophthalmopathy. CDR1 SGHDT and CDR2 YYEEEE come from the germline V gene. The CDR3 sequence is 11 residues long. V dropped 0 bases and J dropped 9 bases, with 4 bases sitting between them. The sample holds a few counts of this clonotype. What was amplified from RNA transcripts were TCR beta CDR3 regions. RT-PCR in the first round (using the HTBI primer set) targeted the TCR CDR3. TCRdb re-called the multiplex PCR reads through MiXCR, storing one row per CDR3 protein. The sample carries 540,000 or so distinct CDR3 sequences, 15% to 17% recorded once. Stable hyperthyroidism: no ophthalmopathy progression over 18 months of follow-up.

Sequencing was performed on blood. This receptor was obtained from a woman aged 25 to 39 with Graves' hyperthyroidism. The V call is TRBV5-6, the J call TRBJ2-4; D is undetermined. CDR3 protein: CASSLGPIQYF. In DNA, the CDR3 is TGTGCCAGCAGCTTGGGCCCCATTCAGTACTTC.